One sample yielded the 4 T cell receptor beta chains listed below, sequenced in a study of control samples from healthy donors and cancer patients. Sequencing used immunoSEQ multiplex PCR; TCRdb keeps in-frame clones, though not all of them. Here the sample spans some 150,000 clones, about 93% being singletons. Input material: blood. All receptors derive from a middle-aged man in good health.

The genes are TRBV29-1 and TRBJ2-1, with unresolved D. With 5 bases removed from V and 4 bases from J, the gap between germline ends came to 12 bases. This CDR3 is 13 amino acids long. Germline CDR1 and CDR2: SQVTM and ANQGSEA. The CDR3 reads CSVHSPTYNEQFF. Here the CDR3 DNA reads TGCAGCGTTCACTCCCCGACATACAATGAGCAGTTCTTC.

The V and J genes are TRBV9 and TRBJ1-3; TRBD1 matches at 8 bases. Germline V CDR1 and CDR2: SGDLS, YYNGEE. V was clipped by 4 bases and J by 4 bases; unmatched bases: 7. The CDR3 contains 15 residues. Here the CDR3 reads CASSSGQGMGNTIYF. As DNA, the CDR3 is TGTGCCAGCAGCTCCGGACAGGGCATGGGAAACACCATATATTTT. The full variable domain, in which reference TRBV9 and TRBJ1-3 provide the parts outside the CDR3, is DSGVTQTPKHLITATGQRVTLRCSPRSGDLSVYWYQQSLDQGLQFLIQYYNGEERAKGNILERFSAQQFPDLHSELNLSSLELGDSALYFCASSSGQGMGNTIYFGEGSWLTVV.

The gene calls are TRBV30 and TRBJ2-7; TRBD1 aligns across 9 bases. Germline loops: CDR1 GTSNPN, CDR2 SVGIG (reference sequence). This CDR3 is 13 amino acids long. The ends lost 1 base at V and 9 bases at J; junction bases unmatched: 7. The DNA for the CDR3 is TGTGCCTGGAGTGGCCGACAGGGGGGATGGCAGTACTTC. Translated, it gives CAWSGRQGGWQYF.

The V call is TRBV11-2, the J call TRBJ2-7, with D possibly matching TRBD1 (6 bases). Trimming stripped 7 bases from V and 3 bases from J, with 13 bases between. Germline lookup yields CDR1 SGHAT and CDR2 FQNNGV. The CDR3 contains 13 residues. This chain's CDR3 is CASTRAGDYEQYF. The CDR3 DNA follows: TGTGCCAGCACCCGGGCAGGGGACTACGAGCAGTACTTC.